Below are 13 T cell receptor beta chains sequenced from a single sample in a study of blood T cell repertoires in COVID-19. Libraries were prepared by immunoSEQ multiplex PCR; TCRdb keeps only in-frame clonotypes and omits some of them. This table has about 120,000 clones, over 60% appearing once. The sequenced material came from peripheral blood. The receptors were gathered from an elderly woman with acute or convalescent COVID-19.

This chain joins TRBV6-5 and TRBJ1-2; D gene ambiguous. V shed 7 bases and J shed 2 bases, with 8 bases lying between them. Germline CDR1 and CDR2: MNHEY and SVGAGI. CDR3 length: 12 residues. Written as DNA, the CDR3 is TGTGCCAGCATGGCGGGGAACTATGGCTACACCTTC. The encoded protein is CASMAGNYGYTF.

This chain connects TRBV6-1 to TRBJ1-3; 8 bases align to TRBD1. V gave up 3 bases and J gave up 4 bases; unmatched junction bases: 8. The CDR3 extends over 16 amino acids. The germline V gene encodes CDR1 MNHNS and CDR2 SASEGT. For the CDR3, the DNA is TGTGCCAGCAGTGAGGACAGGGTATATTCCGGAAACACCATATATTTT. Amino acid sequence: CASSEDRVYSGNTIYF.

The chain carries TRBV18 and TRBJ2-7; the match to TRBD1 covers 7 bases. Trimming cost V 3 bases and J 5 bases; bases outside gene matches: 7. The germline CDR1 and CDR2 sequences are KGHSH and LQKENI. CDR3 length: 14 amino acids. The chain's CDR3 is CASSPIGGGDEQYF. DNA of the CDR3: TGTGCCAGCTCACCGATAGGGGGCGGTGACGAGCAGTACTTC.

The V call is TRBV18, the J call TRBJ2-1; 7 bases are shared with TRBD2. From germline, CDR1 is KGHSH and CDR2 LQKENI. The CDR3 runs 16 residues. V trimming: 0 bases; J trimming: 2 bases; junction bases outside the gene matches: 4. CDR3 in DNA: TGTGCCAGCTCACCACCGACCGGGACTACCTACAATGAGCAGTTCTTC. It translates to CASSPPTGTTYNEQFF.

The chain is built from TRBV27 and TRBJ1-6; D is perhaps TRBD1 (5 bases). Germline CDR1 is MNHEY and CDR2 is SMNVEV (reference sequence). Trimming removed 2 bases at V and 15 bases at J, with 11 bases between. The CDR3 runs to 12 residues. The CDR3 region is CASSLADNLLHF. CDR3 nucleotide sequence: TGTGCCAGCAGTTTAGCGGACAATCTCCTCCACTTT.

In its sample, this clone was seen a few times. This rearrangement joins TRBV27 to TRBJ1-1, with TRBD1 matching 8 bases. V was pared by 5 bases and J by 2 bases, with 10 bases of the junction left unmatched. Germline V CDR1 and CDR2: MNHEY, SMNVEV (reference sequence). There are 16 residues in the CDR3. As DNA, the CDR3 is TGTGCCAGCAGTCCGACCCTCGGGACAGGCAACACTGAAGCTTTCTTT. As protein: CASSPTLGTGNTEAFF.

The rearrangement links TRBV6-1 to TRBJ1-5; D ambiguous. CDR1 and CDR2 (germline): MNHNS, SASEGT. The CDR3 is 14 amino acids. The ends were cut back, 2 bases at V and 6 bases at J, with 11 bases in the middle. The CDR3 here is CASSESGTAQPQHF. CDR3 bases: TGTGCCAGCAGTGAATCAGGAACAGCTCAGCCCCAGCATTTT.

This chain links TRBV5-4 with TRBJ2-1; a possible D gene is TRBD1 (6 bases). The V end lost 3 bases, the J end lost 7 bases, and 14 bases lay between the germline ends. Germline CDR1 reads SGHNT; CDR2 reads YYREEE (reference sequence). The CDR3 covers 14 residues. The CDR3 region has the DNA TGTGCCAGCAGCTATACAGGGAATTGGAATGAGCAGTTCTTC. Amino acid sequence: CASSYTGNWNEQFF.

V gene TRBV18 combines with J gene TRBJ1-2; no firm D call. Trimming shortened V by 6 bases and J by 0 bases, and 8 bases separated the two germline ends. Germline V lookup: CDR1 KGHSH, CDR2 LQKENI. This CDR3 is built from 13 residues. Here the CDR3 DNA reads TGTGCCAGCTCCGACCAGGCTAACTATGGCTACACCTTC. It translates to CASSDQANYGYTF.

A few counts support this clone. The V call is TRBV12-5, the J call TRBJ1-1; D perhaps matches TRBD1 (6 bases). Germline CDR1 is LGHNT and CDR2 is FRNRAP. This CDR3 spans 11 amino acids. V lost 6 bases and J 10 bases, leaving 12 bases between the germline ends. The CDR3 sequence: CASGWTDSAFF. The CDR3 nucleotides are TGTGCTAGTGGCTGGACAGATTCAGCTTTCTTT.

This clone has only a few counts. V gene TRBV4-3 combines with J gene TRBJ2-5; D might be TRBD2 (5 bases). Germline assignment: CDR1 LGHNA and CDR2 YSLEER. The V and J ends lost 0 bases and 6 bases respectively, with 11 bases between them. The CDR3 totals 14 residues. The CDR3 bases are TGCGCCAGCAGCCAAGATCGTCTAGCAAAGACCCAGTACTTC. This encodes CASSQDRLAKTQYF.

The DNA of the CDR3 is TGTGCCAGCAGCCAGCGCGGGGGTGGCGGCTACACCTTC. It translates to CASSQRGGGGYTF. The chain uses TRBV9 and TRBJ1-2, with a tentative D call TRBD1 (5 bases). Deletions cut 4 bases from V and 8 bases from J, with 15 bases between. CDR3 length: 13 amino acids. In germline, CDR1 is SGDLS, CDR2 YYNGEE.

V gene TRBV19 combines with J gene TRBJ2-3; possible D gene TRBD2, 5 bases. Per germline, CDR1 LNHDA and CDR2 SQIVND (reference sequence). V gave up 10 bases and J gave up 9 bases, with 23 bases separating them. There are 14 residues in the CDR3. CDR3 DNA sequence: TGTGCCACCAGTGGCGGGCGCATCGGAGGAACGCAGTATTTT. Translated, it gives CATSGGRIGGTQYF.